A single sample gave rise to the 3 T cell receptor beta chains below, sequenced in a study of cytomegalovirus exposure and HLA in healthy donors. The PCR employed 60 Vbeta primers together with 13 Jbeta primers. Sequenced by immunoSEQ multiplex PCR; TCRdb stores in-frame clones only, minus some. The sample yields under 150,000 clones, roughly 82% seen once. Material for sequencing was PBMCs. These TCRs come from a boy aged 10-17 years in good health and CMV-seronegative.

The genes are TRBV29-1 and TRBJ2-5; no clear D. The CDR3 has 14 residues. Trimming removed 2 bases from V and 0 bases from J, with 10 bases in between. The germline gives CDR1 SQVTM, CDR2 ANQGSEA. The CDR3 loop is CSVEWAENQETQYF. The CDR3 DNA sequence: TGCAGCGTTGAATGGGCCGAAAACCAAGAGACCCAGTACTTC.

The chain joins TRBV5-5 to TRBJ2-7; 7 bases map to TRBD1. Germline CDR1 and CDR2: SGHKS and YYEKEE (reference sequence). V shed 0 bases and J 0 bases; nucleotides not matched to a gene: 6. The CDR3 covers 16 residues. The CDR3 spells CASSLGGGQDSYEQYF. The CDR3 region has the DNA TGTGCCAGCAGCTTGGGAGGCGGACAGGACTCCTACGAGCAGTACTTC.

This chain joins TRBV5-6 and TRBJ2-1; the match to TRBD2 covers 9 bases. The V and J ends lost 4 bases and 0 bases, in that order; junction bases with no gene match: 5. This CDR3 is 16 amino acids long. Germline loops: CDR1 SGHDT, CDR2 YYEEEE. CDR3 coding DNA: TGTGCCAGCAGCGGTAATAGCGGGAGCTCCTACAATGAGCAGTTCTTC. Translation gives CASSGNSGSSYNEQFF.